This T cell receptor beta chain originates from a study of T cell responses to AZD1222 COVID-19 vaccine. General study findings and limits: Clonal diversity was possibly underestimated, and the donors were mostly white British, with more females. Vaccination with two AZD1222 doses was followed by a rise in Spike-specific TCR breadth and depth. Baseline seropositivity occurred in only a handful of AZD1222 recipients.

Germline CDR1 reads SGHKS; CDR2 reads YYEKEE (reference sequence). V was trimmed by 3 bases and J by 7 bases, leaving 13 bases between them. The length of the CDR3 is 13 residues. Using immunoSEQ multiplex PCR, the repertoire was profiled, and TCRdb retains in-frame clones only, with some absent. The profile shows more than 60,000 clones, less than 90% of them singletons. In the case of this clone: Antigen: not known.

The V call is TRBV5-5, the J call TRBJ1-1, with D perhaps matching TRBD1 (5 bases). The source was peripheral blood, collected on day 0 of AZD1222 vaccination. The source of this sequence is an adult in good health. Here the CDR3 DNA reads TGTGCCAGCAGCTCGGGGGGGATTCTTGAAGCTTTCTTT. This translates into CASSSGGILEAFF.